These T cell receptor beta chains were read from a single sample in a study of response to subunit inactivated influenza vaccine. TCRdb processed the RT-PCR reads anew with MiXCR; each CDR3 protein has one entry. The repertoire holds 450,000 to 600,000 distinct CDR3 sequences, around 8% seen once, with 10% to 15% in the top ten. The sequencing used PBMCs from blood, collected less than 30 months after vaccination. The receptor set was obtained from a man aged 50 to 69 who received an inactivated influenza vaccine. The CDR3 runs from the conserved cysteine through the conserved F or W. The order of the fields is CDR3 length, J gene, clone size, V gene, D gene, CDR3 DNA, CDR3 protein. D genes are given only for firm matches. Clone size is shown for a subset of rows, as once, few, many or a class of expanded clone.

16 | TRBJ2-7 | few | TRBV9 | TRBD2 | TGTGCCAGCAGCGTATCACTAGCGGGCTTGACGGGCGAGCAGTACTTC | CASSVSLAGLTGEQYF
15 | TRBJ1-2 | . | TRBV20-1 | . | TGCAGTGGAAAGGGTACAGGTGCAGGAAACTATGGCTACACCTTC | CSGKGTGAGNYGYTF
15 | TRBJ2-7 | few | TRBV6-1 | . | TGTGCCAGCAGACCCGGACAGTTTAGCTCCTACGAGCAGTACTTC | CASRPGQFSSYEQYF
14 | TRBJ1-2 | . | TRBV7-9 | . | TGTGCCAGCAGCTCCTCGCACGGGAACTATGGCTACACCTTC | CASSSSHGNYGYTF
14 | TRBJ2-1 | . | TRBV25-1 | . | TGTGCCAGCAGTGTAGGGTTAACCTACAATGAGCAGTTCTTC | CASSVGLTYNEQFF
15 | TRBJ2-2 | . | TRBV5-1 | . | TGCGCCAGCAGCCGGGGTGCTAGTTGGACCGGGGAGCTGTTTTTT | CASSRGASWTGELFF
15 | TRBJ2-7 | few | TRBV28 | TRBD1 | TGTGCCAGTGGGTCGGGACAGGGGGGAACCTACGAGCAGTACTTC | CASGSGQGGTYEQYF
14 | TRBJ1-2 | few | TRBV14 | TRBD1 | TGTGCCAGCAGCCAAGGAGGGACAGGCGACGGCTACACCTTC | CASSQGGTGDGYTF
17 | TRBJ2-7 | . | TRBV6-1 | TRBD2 | TGTGCCAGCAGTCGCGGGACTAGCGGGAGGTTGACCTACGAGCAGTACTTC | CASSRGTSGRLTYEQYF
15 | TRBJ2-2 | . | TRBV5-1 | . | TGCGCCAGCAGCTTGGCTAGGCAGAACACCGGGGAGCTGTTTTTT | CASSLARQNTGELFF
13 | TRBJ2-1 | few | TRBV20-1 | . | TGCAGTGCTAGAACTGGTAATCTCAATGAGCAGTTCTTC | CSARTGNLNEQFF
14 | TRBJ2-1 | . | TRBV5-1 | . | TGCGCCAGCAGCCCACTCGCGGTTTACAATGAGCAGTTCTTC | CASSPLAVYNEQFF
16 | TRBJ2-1 | few | TRBV7-6 | TRBD2 | TGTGCCAGCAGCTTAATCTCGAGCGGGGGGGCCAATGAGCAGTTCTTC | CASSLISSGGANEQFF
15 | TRBJ2-2 | few | TRBV5-1 | . | TGCGCCAGCAGCCGGGACGGCGCCAACACCGGGGAGCTGTTTTTT | CASSRDGANTGELFF
12 | TRBJ1-2 | many | TRBV29-1 | TRBD1 | TGCAGCGTTGGGGACAGCTTCTATGGCTACACCTTC | CSVGDSFYGYTF
15 | TRBJ2-5 | . | TRBV4-1 | TRBD2 | TGCGCCAGCAGCAGAGCGGGGGGGAGTCAGGAGACCCAGTACTTC | CASSRAGGSQETQYF
12 | TRBJ2-1 | many | TRBV12-3/TRBV12-4 | . | TGTGCCAGCACCCGGACTGACAATGAGCAGTTCTTC | CASTRTDNEQFF
17 | TRBJ2-1 | . | TRBV12-3/TRBV12-4 | TRBD2 | TGTGCCAGCAGTTTTTTGGCGGGAGGGCCAGGTGTAGTTGAGCAGTTCTTC | CASSFLAGGPGVVEQFF
15 | TRBJ2-5 | few | TRBV20-1 | TRBD2 | TGCAGTGCTAGCCTTGGACTAGCGTTGGGGGAGACCCAGTACTTC | CSASLGLALGETQYF
12 | TRBJ2-3 | once | TRBV29-1 | . | TGCAGCGTAGCTCTTCGCATAGATACGCAGTATTTT | CSVALRIDTQYF
12 | TRBJ1-4 | few | TRBV29-1 | . | TGCAGCGTAAAGGAGCAGATAAAAGTGATGTTTTTT | CSVKEQIKVMFF
15 | TRBJ2-3 | . | TRBV19 | TRBD2 | TGTGCCAGTAGTACCAGCGGGGGGATCGCAGATACGCAGTATTTT | CASSTSGGIADTQYF
13 | TRBJ2-5 | . | TRBV7-9 | . | TGTGCCAGCAGTCTGAGGAATGAAGAGACCCAGTACTTC | CASSLRNEETQYF
16 | TRBJ2-7 | few | TRBV11-2 | TRBD2 | TGTGCCAGCAGCGCAAACATCGGGACTAGCGGTGGCGAGCAGTACTTC | CASSANIGTSGGEQYF
17 | TRBJ2-3 | . | TRBV4-3 | . | TGCGCCAGCAGCCAAGATCTGGGACCCTATGGGACAGATACGCAGTATTTT | CASSQDLGPYGTDTQYF
13 | TRBJ2-1 | many | TRBV29-1 | . | TGCAGCGTTGGGGCTAGCAACTACAATGAGCAGTTCTTC | CSVGASNYNEQFF
13 | TRBJ2-2 | many | TRBV12-3/TRBV12-4 | . | TGTGCCAGCAGTTTAGGTCCTGGCGGGGAGCTGTTTTTT | CASSLGPGGELFF
13 | TRBJ2-7 | . | TRBV15 | . | TGTGCCACCAAGCAGGGCCCATCAGGGGAGCAGTACTTC | CATKQGPSGEQYF
14 | TRBJ2-1 | few | TRBV6-2/TRBV6-3 | TRBD1 | TGTGCCAGCAGCACCGGGACAGTGTACAATGAGCAGTTCTTC | CASSTGTVYNEQFF
13 | TRBJ1-2 | many | TRBV6-1 | . | TGTGCCAGCAGGTTGGACAGAAACTATGGCTACACCTTC | CASRLDRNYGYTF
15 | TRBJ1-5 | . | TRBV12-3/TRBV12-4 | . | TGTGCCAGCGCCTTGGGGGTCGGGGGCAATCAGCCCCAGCATTTT | CASALGVGGNQPQHF
15 | TRBJ2-5 | . | TRBV29-1 | TRBD1 | TGCAGCGTGGCCTTGGGGACAGGGGGCCTGGAGACCCAGTACTTC | CSVALGTGGLETQYF
15 | TRBJ2-1 | few | TRBV4-2 | TRBD2 | TGTGCCAGCAGCCAAGGAGTTAGCGGGAGTGGTGAGCAGTTCTTC | CASSQGVSGSGEQFF
16 | TRBJ2-2 | . | TRBV7-2 | TRBD1 | TGTGCCAGCAGAAGGGGGCCGGACGGGAACACCGGGGAGCTGTTTTTT | CASRRGPDGNTGELFF
13 | TRBJ2-7 | many | TRBV6-5 | . | TGTGCCAGCAGTTACGATCGGACCTACGAGCAGTACTTC | CASSYDRTYEQYF
13 | TRBJ2-1 | few | TRBV7-7 | . | TGTGCTAGCAGCTCGGACAGATACAATGAGCAGTTCTTC | CASSSDRYNEQFF
16 | TRBJ2-1 | many | TRBV5-1 | . | TGCGCCAGCAGCCCCCGTTCTCTGAGCTCCTACAATGAGCAGTTCTTC | CASSPRSLSSYNEQFF
14 | TRBJ1-4 | . | TRBV12-3/TRBV12-4 | TRBD1 | TGTGCCAGCAGAGAGACAGGGGGCCTTGAAAAACTGTTTTTT | CASRETGGLEKLFF
15 | TRBJ1-6 | few | TRBV4-1 | . | TGCGCCAGCAGCCGTTCTCAGGGCCTTAATTCACCCCTCCACTTT | CASSRSQGLNSPLHF
15 | TRBJ2-2 | many | TRBV12-3/TRBV12-4 | TRBD2 | TGTGCCAGCAGTCCGACCGGGAGGCACACCGGGGAGCTGTTTTTT | CASSPTGRHTGELFF
15 | TRBJ2-4 | many | TRBV4-2 | TRBD1 | TGTGCCAGCAGCCAAGAGGGGACAGGGGGCGGTGTTCAGTACTTC | CASSQEGTGGGVQYF
17 | TRBJ1-5 | many | TRBV4-2 | TRBD1 | TGTGCCAGCAGCCAAGTTTCGGGGACAGGGATTCGTCAGCCCCAGCATTTT | CASSQVSGTGIRQPQHF
20 | TRBJ2-1 | many | TRBV4-1 | . | TGCGCCAGCAGCCAATTAACCCCGATGGAGGGGACAGCGTTCGGTAATGAGCAGTTCTTC | CASSQLTPMEGTAFGNEQFF
16 | TRBJ2-1 | . | TRBV5-4 | TRBD2 | TGTGCCAGCAGCCCCGGGACTAGCGGGATTGCCAATGAGCAGTTCTTC | CASSPGTSGIANEQFF
14 | TRBJ2-3 | many | TRBV29-1 | TRBD1 | TGCAGCGCGGGGACAGGGGGCTTCACAGATACGCAGTATTTT | CSAGTGGFTDTQYF
14 | TRBJ1-2 | . | TRBV28 | TRBD1 | TGTGCCAGCAGTTCCGGGACAGCCGTCTATGGCTACACCTTC | CASSSGTAVYGYTF
14 | TRBJ2-1 | . | TRBV7-2 | TRBD2 | TGTGCCAGCAGCTTACGCCAAACGGGGGGTGAGCAGTTCTTC | CASSLRQTGGEQFF
13 | TRBJ1-2 | . | TRBV29-1 | TRBD1 | TGCAGCGTTGGTAGACAGGGGGCGGATGGCTACACCTTC | CSVGRQGADGYTF
20 | TRBJ2-1 | few | TRBV24-1 | . | TGTGCCACCAGTGATTGGGGTTCGGGGGGCAGTTTTAGCTCCTACAATGAGCAGTTCTTC | CATSDWGSGGSFSSYNEQFF
15 | TRBJ2-3 | . | TRBV6-2/TRBV6-3 | . | TGTGCCAGCAGTTACAAACTAGAAAGCACAGATACGCAGTATTTT | CASSYKLESTDTQYF
14 | TRBJ2-1 | few | TRBV7-2 | TRBD2 | TGTGCCAGCAGCCCAGGACTAGCGGGTATTGAGCAGTTCTTC | CASSPGLAGIEQFF
13 | TRBJ2-5 | many | TRBV5-1 | . | TGCGCCAGCAGCCGTGGGTACCAAGAGACCCAGTACTTC | CASSRGYQETQYF
17 | TRBJ1-2 | many | TRBV5-1 | . | TGCGCCAGCAGCTTCTTCCCGAACAGGATTTCTAACTATGGCTACACCTTC | CASSFFPNRISNYGYTF